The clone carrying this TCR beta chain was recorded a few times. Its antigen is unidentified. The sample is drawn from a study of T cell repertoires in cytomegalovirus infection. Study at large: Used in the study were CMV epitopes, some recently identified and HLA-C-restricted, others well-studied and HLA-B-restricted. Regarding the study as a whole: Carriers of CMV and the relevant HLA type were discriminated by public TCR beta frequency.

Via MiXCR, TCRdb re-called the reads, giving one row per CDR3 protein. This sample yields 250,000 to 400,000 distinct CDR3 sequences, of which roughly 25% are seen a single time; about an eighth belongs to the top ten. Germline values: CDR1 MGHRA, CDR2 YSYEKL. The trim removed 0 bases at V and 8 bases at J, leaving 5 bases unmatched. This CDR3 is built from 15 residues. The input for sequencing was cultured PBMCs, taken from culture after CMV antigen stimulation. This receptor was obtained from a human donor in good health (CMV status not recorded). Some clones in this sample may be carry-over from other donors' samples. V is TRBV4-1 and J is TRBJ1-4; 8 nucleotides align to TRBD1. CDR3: CASSQETGVVEKLFF. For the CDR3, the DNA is TGCGCCAGCAGCCAAGAGACAGGGGTAGTGGAAAAACTGTTTTTT.